The rows below give T cell receptor beta chains drawn from one sample of a study of T-cell reconstitution after alpha-beta-depleted transplantation in children. A single record per CDR3 protein comes from TCRdb applying MiXCR to the PCR reads. The data show around 600,000 distinct CDR3 sequences, 15% to 20% seen once. The starting material was PBMCs from the stem cell graft donor, obtained from the stem cell graft. Receptor source: a human donor who donated a stem cell graft to a child with acute myeloid leukemia. The CDR3 runs from the conserved cysteine through the conserved F or W. The D gene is left open where the match is weak. Expanded clones get a size class; other rows say once, few or many, or leave the size out.

NA,TRBV20-1,NA,TRBJ1-5,TGCAGTGCTGCCCGAGAGATCGGCAGGGGATCTCAGCCCCAGCATTTT,CSAAREIGRGSQPQHF
NA,TRBV5-1,NA,TRBJ1-2,TGCGCCAGCGCATCACTCGACAGACTGGGGGGAGGCTACACCTTC,CASASLDRLGGGYTF
NA,TRBV5-4,TRBD2,TRBJ2-3,TGTGCCAGCAACTATTGGATGGGGGGAGGGACAGATACGCAGTATTTT,CASNYWMGGGTDTQYF
many,TRBV15,NA,TRBJ2-7,TGTGCCACCAGCAGAGAAGCAGGGGTCGTGTACGAGCAGTACTTC,CATSREAGVVYEQYF
NA,TRBV5-1,TRBD1,TRBJ2-1,TGCGCCAGCAGCTTGATTGGGACAGGGGGCCGAAATGAGCAGTTCTTC,CASSLIGTGGRNEQFF
NA,TRBV7-9,NA,TRBJ2-5,TGTGCCAGCAGCCGACAGACCCAAAGAGAGACCCAGTACTTC,CASSRQTQRETQYF
few,TRBV29-1,NA,TRBJ2-3,TGCAGCGTTGAGTCCCCGGGGCTGGGGGCCCCAGATACGCAGTATTTT,CSVESPGLGAPDTQYF
NA,TRBV5-5,NA,TRBJ2-5,TGTGCCAGCAGCTTTGAAGCGTACCAAGAGACCCAGTACTTC,CASSFEAYQETQYF
many,TRBV6-5,NA,TRBJ1-4,TGTGCCAGCAGTTCCTCAGACACTTATCTCGCAACTAATGAAAAACTGTTTTTT,CASSSSDTYLATNEKLFF
few,TRBV5-1,TRBD1,TRBJ2-3,TGCGCCAGCAGCTCGCCCGATGGGCGGGACAGGGTCAGAGATACGCAGTATTTT,CASSSPDGRDRVRDTQYF
many,TRBV20-1,NA,TRBJ1-6,TGCAGTGCTAGAGCCCCTGGGGGCAGGGAGGCCCACTTT,CSARAPGGREAHF
many,TRBV29-1,NA,TRBJ2-6,TGCAGCGTTGAAGACATCTCTGGGGCCAACGTCCTGACTTTC,CSVEDISGANVLTF
NA,TRBV7-2,NA,TRBJ1-6,TGTGCCAGCAGCCGGGATTCACCCCTCCACTTT,CASSRDSPLHF
many,TRBV12-3/TRBV12-4,NA,TRBJ1-1,TGTGCCAGCACCTGGACAGAAGGGACTGAAGCTTTCTTT,CASTWTEGTEAFF
many,TRBV5-1,TRBD1,TRBJ1-1,TGCGCCAGCACCCAAGACAGGGCCCTTGCCACTGAAGCTTTCTTT,CASTQDRALATEAFF
few,TRBV28,NA,TRBJ1-1,TGTGCCAGCAGTCCTACAGGGAGGTACACTGAAGCTTTCTTT,CASSPTGRYTEAFF
NA,TRBV20-1,NA,TRBJ1-1,TGCAGTGCCCCGTCGCGTGTGAACACTGCAGCTTTCTTT,CSAPSRVNTAAFF
once,TRBV7-6,NA,TRBJ2-1,TGTGCCAGCAGCTCCAGCACCTACAATGAGCAGTTCTTC,CASSSSTYNEQFF
many,TRBV20-1,NA,TRBJ2-3,TGCAGTGCTACCCAGACCTTCCGGGAGAGCACAGATACGCAGTATTTT,CSATQTFRESTDTQYF
NA,TRBV12-5,TRBD1,TRBJ2-3,TGTGCTAGTGGTCGCGGACAGGGCACAGATACGCAGTATTTT,CASGRGQGTDTQYF
NA,TRBV28,NA,TRBJ2-3,TGTGCCAGTATGGCGGGCCCCACAGATACGCAGTATTTT,CASMAGPTDTQYF
many,TRBV20-1,TRBD1,TRBJ1-5,TGCAGTGCTAGAGTGGGGGACAGGGGGTACAATCAGCCCCAGCATTTT,CSARVGDRGYNQPQHF
NA,TRBV7-2,TRBD1,TRBJ1-2,TGTGCCAGCAGCCCAAGGGGGGGACAGTTCGCGGGGGGTGGCTACACCTTC,CASSPRGGQFAGGGYTF
NA,TRBV7-2,NA,TRBJ1-3,TGTGCCAGCAGTAATTTAGCTTACTCTGGAAACACCATATATTTT,CASSNLAYSGNTIYF
many,TRBV27,NA,TRBJ2-2,TGTGCCAGCAGTTTAAGGGGGGCCGGGGAGCTGTTTTTT,CASSLRGAGELFF
NA,TRBV5-6,NA,TRBJ2-6,TGTGCCAGCAGCCCAACCCGACAGGCTGGGGCCAACGTCCTGACTTTC,CASSPTRQAGANVLTF
many,TRBV20-1,NA,TRBJ2-1,TGCAGTGCTCCCCGACAGACGAATGAGCAGTTCTTC,CSAPRQTNEQFF
NA,TRBV4-2,TRBD2,TRBJ2-5,TGTGCCAGCAGCATGGGACTAGCGGGGGGCCTCCAAGAGACCCAGTACTTC,CASSMGLAGGLQETQYF
many,TRBV12-3/TRBV12-4,TRBD2,TRBJ2-3,TGTGCCAGCAGCCCGGGACTAGCGGGGGACCAGAGCACAGATACGCAGTATTTT,CASSPGLAGDQSTDTQYF
NA,TRBV30,NA,TRBJ1-1,TGTGCCTCAGACAAGGGATCTGATTACACTGAAGCTTTCTTT,CASDKGSDYTEAFF
NA,TRBV12-3/TRBV12-4,NA,TRBJ2-6,TGTGCCAGCAGTTTAGCGGTGGCCTCCGGGGCCAACGTCCTGACTTTC,CASSLAVASGANVLTF
many,TRBV20-1,NA,TRBJ1-2,TGCAGTGCTAGTCCGGGTGAAGACCTCTATGGCTACACCTTC,CSASPGEDLYGYTF
NA,TRBV5-1,NA,TRBJ2-2,TGCGCCAGCAGCCCAGGCGGGGAGAACACCTGGGAGCTGTTTTTT,CASSPGGENTWELFF
few,TRBV4-1,NA,TRBJ2-1,TGCGCCAGCAGCCAAGATTTTGCCCTGTACAATGAGCAGTTCTTC,CASSQDFALYNEQFF
many,TRBV20-1,NA,TRBJ2-1,TGCAGTGCTAGGGGGGACGCCGATTTTGGGCAGTTCTTC,CSARGDADFGQFF
few,TRBV12-3/TRBV12-4,NA,TRBJ2-5,TGTGCCAGCAGTTTAGTTCCTAGCAGCGAGACCCAGTACTTC,CASSLVPSSETQYF
many,TRBV7-3,TRBD1,TRBJ1-2,TGTGCCAGCAGCATAGGCCGGGACAGCCTCCCTACTAACTATGGCTACACCTTC,CASSIGRDSLPTNYGYTF
many,TRBV29-1,NA,TRBJ2-2,TGCAGCGTTGAACGGGGCACCGGGGAGCTGTTTTTT,CSVERGTGELFF
NA,TRBV11-1,NA,TRBJ1-6,TGTGCCAGCAGCGAGACCCTCTCCTATAATTCACCCCTCCACTTT,CASSETLSYNSPLHF
many,TRBV12-3/TRBV12-4,NA,TRBJ2-3,TGTGCCAGCAGTTTATGGGGAAGGGATACGCAGTATTTT,CASSLWGRDTQYF
few,TRBV7-2,TRBD1,TRBJ1-1,TGTGCCAGCAGCTTGGGAAGTCGGGACAGTTTAAAAGCTTTCTTT,CASSLGSRDSLKAFF
NA,TRBV5-1,NA,TRBJ2-2,TGCGCCAGCAGCTCAAGGCGGGCGTCGAACACCGGGGAGCTGTTTTTT,CASSSRRASNTGELFF
NA,TRBV6-2/TRBV6-3,NA,TRBJ2-2,TGTGCCAGCAGCGGCACCGGGAGAGGTGCCAACACCGGGGAGCTGTTTTTT,CASSGTGRGANTGELFF
many,TRBV29-1,NA,TRBJ1-5,TGCAGCGTGACAGACAGCTATAGCAATCAGCCCCATCATTTT,CSVTDSYSNQPHHF
few,TRBV7-9,NA,TRBJ1-4,TGTGCCAGCAGTCAGACAGCGGATGAAAAACTGTTTTTT,CASSQTADEKLFF
many,TRBV6-5,NA,TRBJ1-1,TGTGCCAGCAGTTACCGGGCCGGAAACACTGAAGCTTTCTTT,CASSYRAGNTEAFF
few,TRBV4-3,NA,TRBJ2-2,TGCGCCAGCAGCCAAGATTCCGGGCCCGGGGAGCTGTTTTTT,CASSQDSGPGELFF
few,TRBV10-3,TRBD2,TRBJ2-2,TGTGCCATCAGTGAATCTAGCGGGGGGCCGCTCACCGGGGAGCTGTTTTTT,CAISESSGGPLTGELFF
few,TRBV4-1,NA,TRBJ1-5,TGCGCCAGCAGTCCAGGGACGTCCCCGAATCAGCCCCAGCATTTT,CASSPGTSPNQPQHF
many,TRBV5-1,NA,TRBJ2-1,TGCGCCAGCAGTAGAAGGCCCCTACGACCATGGAATGAGCAGTTCTTC,CASSRRPLRPWNEQFF
few,TRBV7-9,TRBD1,TRBJ2-7,TGTGCCAGCAGTTGGACAGGTTCAAACGAGCAGTACTTC,CASSWTGSNEQYF
NA,TRBV29-1,NA,TRBJ2-7,TGCAGTTCAGGGGGTCGGCGGGGGTCGTACGAGCAGTACTTC,CSSGGRRGSYEQYF
NA,TRBV15,NA,TRBJ1-3,TGTGCCACCAGCCCCCCCGACGGCCTCTCTGGAAACACCATATATTTT,CATSPPDGLSGNTIYF
few,TRBV4-1,NA,TRBJ2-1,TGCGCCAGCAGCCAAGAACGGGGGAGCTCCTACAATGAGCAGTTCTTC,CASSQERGSSYNEQFF
NA,TRBV10-2,TRBD2,TRBJ2-1,TGCGCCACCGCCCGGGGGGACGTCGCGTTCTTC,CATARGDVAFF